Listed below are T cell receptor beta chains from one sample, sequenced in a study of blood T cell repertoires in COVID-19. Only in-frame clones appear in the TCRdb table, and some are missing; sequencing was by immunoSEQ multiplex PCR. The table lists hundreds of thousands of clones, approximately 90% of them singletons, with over 0.85% in the top ten. Sequencing used PBMCs or T cells enriched from blood (not recorded which). The receptors were gathered from a man between 50 and 59 years old who had been exposed to COVID-19. The CDR3 runs from the conserved cysteine through the conserved F or W. D genes are given only for firm matches.

V gene	D gene	J gene	CDR3 protein
TRBV19	.	TRBJ2-2	CASSIMGNRLNTGELFF
TRBV20-1	.	TRBJ2-4	CSASTAGKAKNIQYF
TRBV30	.	TRBJ1-6	CAWNTGTINSPLHF
TRBV7-2	.	TRBJ1-2	CATVVTNSGYGYTF
TRBV28	.	TRBJ2-2	CASRGRRDSLAGELFF
TRBV29-1	TRBD1	TRBJ2-7	CSVNRGQGYEQYF
TRBV29-1	TRBD1	TRBJ1-3	CSVRGGFGGNTIYF
TRBV29-1	TRBD1	TRBJ2-4	CSAMTGVARIQYF
TRBV28	TRBD2	TRBJ2-2	CASSLWRLAGGPGELFF
TRBV11-2	.	TRBJ1-2	CASSPQQGSFFGYTF
TRBV30	.	TRBJ1-5	CAWSGSVSNQPQHF
TRBV11-2	.	TRBJ1-1	CASSLGANTEAFF
TRBV11-2	TRBD1	TRBJ2-7	CASSFYRQGGEQYF
TRBV15	TRBD1	TRBJ1-2	CATSLDRANYGYTF
TRBV7-9	.	TRBJ1-2	CASSSGQGVNGYGYTF
TRBV5-1	TRBD1	TRBJ1-6	CASSFWGQLSPLHF
TRBV14	.	TRBJ2-1	CASSQVSGKSSYNEQFF
TRBV7-6	.	TRBJ2-2	CASSLRTVNTGELFF
TRBV30	.	TRBJ1-1	CAWSVQVAEAFF
TRBV5-1	.	TRBJ2-2	CASSLVQNTGELFF
TRBV28	TRBD1	TRBJ1-5	CASSLPMGQGNQPQHF
TRBV24-1	.	TRBJ1-1	CATGTGRGEAFF
TRBV5-4	.	TRBJ2-2	CASSLELPSNTGELFF
TRBV9	TRBD1	TRBJ2-1	CASSVVGGTGSSEQFF
TRBV2	TRBD1	TRBJ2-7	CASSEETGSEQYF
TRBV4-1	TRBD2	TRBJ2-1	CASSQAPSGGADEQFF
TRBV19	.	TRBJ2-3	CASTPKGAGSTDTQYF
TRBV5-6	.	TRBJ1-4	CASSLFPVNEKLFF
TRBV5-1	.	TRBJ2-3	CASRAGTPEDTQYF
TRBV27	.	TRBJ2-1	CASSLGQGTYNEQFF
TRBV10-3	.	TRBJ2-7	CAISDTLSDEQYF
TRBV6-5	.	TRBJ1-2	CASSPATRGDYGYTF
TRBV28	TRBD1	TRBJ1-6	CASSPGGQKNSPLHF
TRBV19	.	TRBJ1-3	CASSISTVSGNTIYF
TRBV3-1/TRBV3-2	TRBD1	TRBJ1-4	CASSLLGTGGEKLFF
TRBV24-1	.	TRBJ1-5	CATSDPRTDQPQHF
TRBV5-1	.	TRBJ2-1	CASSLVGGNEQFF
TRBV7-2	TRBD2	TRBJ2-5	CASSLSGGGLWETQYF
TRBV7-9	TRBD1	TRBJ2-6	CASSLYTGAGANVLTF
TRBV15	TRBD1	TRBJ1-4	CATSRGRTGGEKLFF
TRBV30	TRBD2	TRBJ2-7	CAWSTRGARIHEQYF